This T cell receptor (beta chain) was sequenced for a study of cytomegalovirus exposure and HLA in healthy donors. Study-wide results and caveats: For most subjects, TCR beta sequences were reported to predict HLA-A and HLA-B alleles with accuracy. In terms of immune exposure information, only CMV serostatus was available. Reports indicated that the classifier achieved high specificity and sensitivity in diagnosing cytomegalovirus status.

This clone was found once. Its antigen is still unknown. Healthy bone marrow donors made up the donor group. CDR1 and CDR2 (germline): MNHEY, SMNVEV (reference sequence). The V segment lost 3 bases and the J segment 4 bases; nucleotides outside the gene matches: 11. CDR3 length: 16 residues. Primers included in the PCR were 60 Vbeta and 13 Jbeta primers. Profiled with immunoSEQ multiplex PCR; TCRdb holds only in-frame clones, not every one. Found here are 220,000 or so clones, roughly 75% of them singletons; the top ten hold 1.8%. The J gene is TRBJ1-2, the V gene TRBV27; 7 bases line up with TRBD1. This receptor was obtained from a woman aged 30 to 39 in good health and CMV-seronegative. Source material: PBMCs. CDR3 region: CASSFSRARGAYGYTF. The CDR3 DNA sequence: TGTGCCAGCAGTTTTTCCCGAGCCAGGGGGGCCTATGGCTACACCTTC.